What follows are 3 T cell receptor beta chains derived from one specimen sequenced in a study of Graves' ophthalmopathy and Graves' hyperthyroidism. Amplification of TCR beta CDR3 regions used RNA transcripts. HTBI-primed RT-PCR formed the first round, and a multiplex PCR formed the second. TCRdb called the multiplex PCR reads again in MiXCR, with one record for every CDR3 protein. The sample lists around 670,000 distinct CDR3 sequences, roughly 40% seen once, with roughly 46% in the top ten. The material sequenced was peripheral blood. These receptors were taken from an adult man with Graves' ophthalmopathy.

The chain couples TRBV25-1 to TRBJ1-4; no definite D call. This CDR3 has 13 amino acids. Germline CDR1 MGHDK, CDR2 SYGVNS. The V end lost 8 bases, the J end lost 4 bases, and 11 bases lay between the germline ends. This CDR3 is CASQGWSNEKLFF. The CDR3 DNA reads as TGTGCCAGCCAAGGTTGGAGTAATGAAAAACTGTTTTTT.

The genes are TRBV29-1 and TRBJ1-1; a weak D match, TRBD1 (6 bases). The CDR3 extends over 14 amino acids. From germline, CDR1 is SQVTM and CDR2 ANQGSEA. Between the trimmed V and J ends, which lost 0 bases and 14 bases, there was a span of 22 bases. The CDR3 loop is CSVEEVEGGNEQFF. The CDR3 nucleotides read TGCAGCGTTGAAGAAGTAGAGGGGGGCAATGAGCAGTTCTTT.

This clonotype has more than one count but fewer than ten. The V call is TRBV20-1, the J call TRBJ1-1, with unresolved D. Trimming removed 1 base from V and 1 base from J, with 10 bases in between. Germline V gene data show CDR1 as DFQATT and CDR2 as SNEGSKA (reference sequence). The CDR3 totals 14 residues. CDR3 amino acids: CSARGSSGNTEAFF. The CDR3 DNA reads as TGCAGTGCTAGAGGGAGTAGCGGGAACACTGAAGCTTTCTTT.